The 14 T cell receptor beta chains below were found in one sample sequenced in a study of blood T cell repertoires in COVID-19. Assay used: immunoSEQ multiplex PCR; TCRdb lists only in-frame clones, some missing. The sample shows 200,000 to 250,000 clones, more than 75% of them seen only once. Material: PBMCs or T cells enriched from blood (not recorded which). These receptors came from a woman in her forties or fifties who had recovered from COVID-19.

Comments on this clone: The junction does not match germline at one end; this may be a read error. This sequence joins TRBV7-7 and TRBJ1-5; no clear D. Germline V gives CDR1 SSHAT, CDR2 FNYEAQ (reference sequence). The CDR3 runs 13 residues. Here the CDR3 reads CASSLGPNQPQHF. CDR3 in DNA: TGTGCTAGCAGCTTAGGGCCCAATCAGCCCCAGCATTTT.

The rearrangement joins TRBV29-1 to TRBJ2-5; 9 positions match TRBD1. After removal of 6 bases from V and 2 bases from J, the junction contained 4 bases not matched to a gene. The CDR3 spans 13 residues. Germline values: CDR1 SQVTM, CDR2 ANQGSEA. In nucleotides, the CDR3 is TGCAGCGTACAGGGGGCCCTTCAAGAGACCCAGTACTTC. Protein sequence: CSVQGALQETQYF.

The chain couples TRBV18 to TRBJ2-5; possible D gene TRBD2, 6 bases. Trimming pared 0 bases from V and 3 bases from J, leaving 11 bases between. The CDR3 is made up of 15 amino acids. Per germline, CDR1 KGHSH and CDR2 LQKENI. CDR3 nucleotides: TGTGCCAGCTCACCACCGGTCGGCGGGGAAGAGACCCAGTACTTC. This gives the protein CASSPPVGGEETQYF. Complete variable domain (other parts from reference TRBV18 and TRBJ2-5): NAGVMQNPRHLVRRRGQEARLRCSPMKGHSHVYWYRQLPEEGLKFMVYLQKENIIDESGMPKERFSAEFPKEGPSILRIQQVVRGDSAAYFCASSPPVGGEETQYFGPGTRLLVL.

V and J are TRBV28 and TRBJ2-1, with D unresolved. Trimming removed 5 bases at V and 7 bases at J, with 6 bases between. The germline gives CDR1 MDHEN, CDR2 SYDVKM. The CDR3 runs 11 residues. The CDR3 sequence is CASSTVNEQFF. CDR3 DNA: TGTGCCAGCAGTACGGTGAATGAGCAGTTCTTC.

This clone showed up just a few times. Written as DNA, the CDR3 is TGTGCCAGCAGTGACCGGACAGGTCTGGTGAAGAACACTGAAGCTTTCTTT. This encodes CASSDRTGLVKNTEAFF. V usage is TRBV6-4 and J usage is TRBJ1-1; 7 nucleotides agree with TRBD1. From germline, CDR1 is MRHNA and CDR2 SNTAGT. CDR3 length equals 17 residues. V lost 2 bases and J lost 1; bases outside the gene matches: 10.

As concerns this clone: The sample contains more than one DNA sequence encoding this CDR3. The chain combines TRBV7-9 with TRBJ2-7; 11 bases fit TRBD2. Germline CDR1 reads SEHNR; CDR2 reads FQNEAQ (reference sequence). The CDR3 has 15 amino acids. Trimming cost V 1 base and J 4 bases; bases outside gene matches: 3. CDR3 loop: CASSLVSGRVYEQYF. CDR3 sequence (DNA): TGTGCCAGCAGCTTAGTTAGCGGGAGGGTATACGAGCAGTACTTC.

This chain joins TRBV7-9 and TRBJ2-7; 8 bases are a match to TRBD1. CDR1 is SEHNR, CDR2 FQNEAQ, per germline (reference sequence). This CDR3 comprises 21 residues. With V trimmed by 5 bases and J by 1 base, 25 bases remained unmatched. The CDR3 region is CASSISEMGQGARGPSYEQYF. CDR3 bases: TGTGCCAGCAGCATTAGCGAGATGGGGCAGGGGGCGAGGGGGCCATCCTACGAGCAGTACTTC.

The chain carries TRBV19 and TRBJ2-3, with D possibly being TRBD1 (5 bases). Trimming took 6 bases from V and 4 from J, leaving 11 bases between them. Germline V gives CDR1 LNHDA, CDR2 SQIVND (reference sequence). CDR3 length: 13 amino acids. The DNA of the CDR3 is TGTGCCAGTAGGACCCAGGGTTCAGATACGCAGTATTTT. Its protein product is CASRTQGSDTQYF.

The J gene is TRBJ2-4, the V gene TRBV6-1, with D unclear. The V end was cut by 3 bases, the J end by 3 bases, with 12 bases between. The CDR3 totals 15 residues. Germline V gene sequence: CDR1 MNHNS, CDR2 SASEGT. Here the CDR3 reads CASSEGPSGKNIQYF. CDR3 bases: TGTGCCAGCAGTGAGGGTCCTTCGGGCAAAAACATTCAGTACTTC.

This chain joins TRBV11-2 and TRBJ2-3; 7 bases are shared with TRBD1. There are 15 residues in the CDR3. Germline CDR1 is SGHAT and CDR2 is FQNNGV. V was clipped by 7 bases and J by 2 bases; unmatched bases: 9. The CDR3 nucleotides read TGTGCCAGCACCAAGGGACAGATCCTCACAGATACGCAGTATTTT. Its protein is CASTKGQILTDTQYF.

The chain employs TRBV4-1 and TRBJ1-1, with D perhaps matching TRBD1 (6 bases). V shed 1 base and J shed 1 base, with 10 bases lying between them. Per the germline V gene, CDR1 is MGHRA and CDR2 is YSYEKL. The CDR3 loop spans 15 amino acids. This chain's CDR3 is CASSQGQVSNTEAFF. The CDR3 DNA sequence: TGCGCCAGCAGCCAAGGACAGGTCTCGAACACTGAAGCTTTCTTT.

The CDR3 region has the DNA TGTGCCAGCAGCTATGAAACTAGCACCGGGGAGCTGTTTTTT. This translates into CASSYETSTGELFF. The V gene is TRBV6-5, the J gene TRBJ2-2, with TRBD2 as a possible D gene (5 bases). CDR3 size: 14 residues. V was shortened by 6 bases and J by 4 bases, with 12 bases between the two germline ends. CDR1 and CDR2 from the germline V gene are MNHEY and SVGAGI.

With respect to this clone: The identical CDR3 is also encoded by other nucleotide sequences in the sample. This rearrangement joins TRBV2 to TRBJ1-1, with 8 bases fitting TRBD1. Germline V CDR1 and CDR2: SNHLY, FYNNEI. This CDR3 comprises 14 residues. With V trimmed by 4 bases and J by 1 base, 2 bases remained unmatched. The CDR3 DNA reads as TGTGCCAGCAGTGGACAGGGGAGGAACACTGAAGCTTTCTTT. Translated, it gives CASSGQGRNTEAFF.

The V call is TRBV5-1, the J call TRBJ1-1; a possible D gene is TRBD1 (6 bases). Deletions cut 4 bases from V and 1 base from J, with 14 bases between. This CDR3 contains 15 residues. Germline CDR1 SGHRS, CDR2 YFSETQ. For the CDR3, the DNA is TGCGCCAGCAGCAGTCACAGGGCCCCGAACACTGAAGCTTTCTTT. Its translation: CASSSHRAPNTEAFF.